This T cell receptor (beta chain) was identified in a study of T cell responses to AZD1222 COVID-19 vaccine. The data were produced by immunoSEQ multiplex PCR, yet TCRdb's version contains in-frame clones alone and is incomplete. The sample holds 190,000 or so clones, roughly 92% seen once. This receptor was obtained from an adult who received the AZD1222 COVID-19 vaccine. The sequencing used peripheral blood, collected 28 days after the second AZD1222 dose.

Here the CDR3 DNA reads TGTGCCAGAAGCATGACAGGGAGGAGATCACCCCTCCACTTT. The encoded protein is CARSMTGRRSPLHF. The gene calls are TRBV5-3 and TRBJ1-6; 7 bases are a match to TRBD1. TRBV5-3 is designated an ORF whose function remains uncertain. This CDR3 spans 14 amino acids. V lost 4 bases and J lost 10; bases outside the gene matches: 8.